This TCR beta chain was obtained from a study of T-cell reconstitution after alpha-beta-depleted transplantation in children. It was with unique molecular identifiers that the TCRbeta library was prepared. TCRdb analysed the PCR reads with MiXCR anew, one entry per CDR3 protein. The sample shows about 460,000 distinct CDR3 sequences, about 12% of them seen only once. V was shortened by 5 bases and J by 1 base, with 10 bases between the two germline ends. Germline CDR1 and CDR2: SEHNR and FQNEAQ (reference sequence). There are 14 residues in the CDR3. This clonotype was detected many times. The sequencing used PBMCs from the stem cell graft donor, collected from the stem cell graft. This sequence originates from a human donor who donated a stem cell graft to a child with combined immunodeficiency. The chain links TRBV7-9 to TRBJ2-3, with D perhaps being TRBD1 or TRBD2 (5 bases each). The CDR3 bases are TGTGCCAGCAGCATGGGGGTTCGCACAGATACGCAGTATTTT. Protein sequence: CASSMGVRTDTQYF.